A selection of T cell receptor beta chains follows, all from one sample in a study of T cell responses to AZD1222 COVID-19 vaccine. Clones were read by immunoSEQ multiplex PCR, and TCRdb kept only the in-frame ones, dropping some. Of 66,000 or so clones listed, roughly 78% are singletons. The source material was peripheral blood, sampled on day 0 of MenACWY control vaccination. The receptors were gathered from an adult in good health. Both conserved end residues are trimmed from each CDR3.

TRBJ2-3,TRBV30,AWSIGVGDTQY
TRBJ1-6,TRBV5-1,ASSLIGTANSPLH
TRBJ2-5,TRBV19,ASSIRLGGGARETQY
TRBJ1-2,TRBV5-4,ASSLQLPGYGYT
TRBJ2-7,TRBV29-1,SVEAGPSYEQY
TRBJ2-2,TRBV9,ASGQGQTTGELF
TRBJ1-2,TRBV4-1,ASSQESGRTGIRYGYT
TRBJ2-2,TRBV5-1,ASSASMGGGGELF
TRBJ1-2,TRBV19,ASSSPGRQTYGYT
TRBJ2-7,TRBV5-6,ASSPGGTTYEQY
TRBJ2-1,TRBV28,ASSLSKRAGRSNEQF
TRBJ1-3,TRBV7-2,ASSSRTSGNTIY
TRBJ1-5,TRBV3-1/TRBV3-2,ASSQGQVGQPQH
TRBJ1-2,TRBV12-2,ASRSSSGAVNYGYT
TRBJ2-2,TRBV5-1,ASSSRDGRDTGELF